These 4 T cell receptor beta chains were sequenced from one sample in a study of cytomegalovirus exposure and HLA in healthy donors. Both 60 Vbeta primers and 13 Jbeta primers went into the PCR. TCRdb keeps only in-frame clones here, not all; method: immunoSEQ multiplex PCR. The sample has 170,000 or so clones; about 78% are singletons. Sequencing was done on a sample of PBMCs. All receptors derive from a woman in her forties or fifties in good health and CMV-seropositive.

The CDR3 here is CASKRNRGSGNTIYF. The CDR3 DNA reads TGTGCCAGCAAACGAAACAGGGGATCTGGAAACACCATATATTTT. V is TRBV14 and J is TRBJ1-3; TRBD1 matches 7 bases. CDR1 and CDR2 from the germline V gene are SGHDN and FVKESK. V trimming: 7 bases; J trimming: 1 base; junction bases outside the gene matches: 7. The CDR3 totals 15 residues.

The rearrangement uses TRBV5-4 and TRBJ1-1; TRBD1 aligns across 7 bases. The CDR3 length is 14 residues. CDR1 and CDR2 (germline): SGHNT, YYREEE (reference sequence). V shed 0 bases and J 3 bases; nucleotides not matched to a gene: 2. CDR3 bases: TGTGCCAGCAGCTTGGACAGGGGTTACACTGAAGCTTTCTTT. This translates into CASSLDRGYTEAFF. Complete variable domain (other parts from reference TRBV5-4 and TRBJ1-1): ETGVTQSPTHLIKTRGQQVTLRCSSQSGHNTVSWYQQALGQGPQFIFQYYREEENGRGNFPPRFSGLQFPNYSSELNVNALELDDSALYLCASSLDRGYTEAFFGQGTRLTVV.

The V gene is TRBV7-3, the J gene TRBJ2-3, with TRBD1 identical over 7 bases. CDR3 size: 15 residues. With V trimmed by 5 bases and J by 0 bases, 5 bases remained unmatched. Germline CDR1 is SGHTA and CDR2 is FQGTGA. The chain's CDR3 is CASSLGQASTDTQYF. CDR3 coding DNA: TGTGCCAGCAGCCTCGGACAGGCTAGCACAGATACGCAGTATTTT. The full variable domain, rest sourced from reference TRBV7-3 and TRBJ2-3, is GAGVSQTPSNKVTEKGKYVELRCDPISGHTALYWYRQSLGQGPEFLIYFQGTGAADDSGLPNDRFFAVRPEGSVSTLKIQRTERGDSAVYLCASSLGQASTDTQYFGPGTRLTVL.

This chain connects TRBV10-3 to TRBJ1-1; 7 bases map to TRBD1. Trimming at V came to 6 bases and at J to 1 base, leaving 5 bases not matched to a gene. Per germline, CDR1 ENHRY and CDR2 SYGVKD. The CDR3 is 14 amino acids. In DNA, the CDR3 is TGTGCCATCAGACGGACAGGCCCGAACACTGAAGCTTTCTTT. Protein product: CAIRRTGPNTEAFF.